Following are 15 T cell receptor beta chains from one sample sequenced in a study of blood T cell repertoires in COVID-19. Method: immunoSEQ multiplex PCR; TCRdb's copy keeps in-frame clones and lacks some. The table lists 200,000 or so clones, 75% to 90% of them singletons, with over 9.5% in the top ten. What was sequenced was peripheral blood. The receptors originated from a human donor with active or convalescent COVID-19. The donor label of this sample is uncertain.

The rearrangement uses TRBV5-1 and TRBJ2-5, with 8 bases matching TRBD1. The CDR3 sequence is 16 residues long. V lost 4 bases to trimming and J lost 1 base; unmatched junction nucleotides: 9. Germline CDR1 SGHRS, CDR2 YFSETQ. The chain's CDR3 is CASSIGQGAFQETQYF. Written as DNA, the CDR3 is TGCGCCAGCAGCATCGGACAGGGTGCCTTCCAAGAGACCCAGTACTTC. Variable domain in full (rest from reference TRBV5-1 and TRBJ2-5): KAGVTQTPRYLIKTRGQQVTLSCSPISGHRSVSWYQQTPGQGLQFLFEYFSETQRNKGNFPGRFSGRQFSNSRSEMNVSTLELGDSALYLCASSIGQGAFQETQYFGPGTRLLVL.

The CDR3 nucleotides are TGTGCCAGCAGCGTAGAAAGTCGGGGGATCCAAGAGACCCAGTACTTC. Its translation is CASSVESRGIQETQYF. This sequence joins TRBV9 and TRBJ2-5; a weak D match, TRBD2 (6 bases). V was cut by 0 bases and J by 1 base, with 13 bases left in between. CDR1 and CDR2 (germline): SGDLS, YYNGEE. The length of the CDR3 is 16 residues.

The CDR3 is CASGQGRAYTF. The CDR3 nucleotides are TGTGCCAGCGGGCAGGGGAGAGCCTACACCTTC. This sequence joins TRBV6-5 and TRBJ1-2; tentatively, D is TRBD1 (6 bases). Germline CDR1 MNHEY, CDR2 SVGAGI. Trimming removed 8 bases at V and 10 bases at J, with 14 bases between. The CDR3 loop spans 11 amino acids.

The V and J genes are TRBV2 and TRBJ1-1; TRBD1 might be the D (5 bases). V was trimmed by 11 bases and J by 0 bases, leaving 13 bases between them. This CDR3 comprises 13 residues. Germline CDR1 is SNHLY and CDR2 is FYNNEI. The CDR3 reads CAGSGFLNTEAFF. The DNA of the CDR3 is TGTGCCGGCTCAGGGTTTCTGAACACTGAAGCTTTCTTT.

J is TRBJ2-1 and V is TRBV7-6; 10 bases align to TRBD2. The CDR3 is 17 residues long. With V trimmed by 5 bases and J by 4 bases, 11 bases remained unmatched. Germline assignment: CDR1 SGHVS and CDR2 FNYEAQ. CDR3 loop: CASSPRSAGGGYNEQFF. The CDR3 DNA reads as TGTGCCAGCAGCCCCCGATCAGCGGGGGGGGGTTACAATGAGCAGTTCTTC.

The V call is TRBV27, the J call TRBJ1-2; TRBD1 might be the D (5 bases). This CDR3 has 14 amino acids. V shed 0 bases and J shed 8 bases, with 13 bases lying between them. CDR1 MNHEY and CDR2 SMNVEV come from the germline V gene (reference sequence). CDR3 residues: CASSLSWHAGGYTF. The CDR3 nucleotides read TGTGCCAGCAGTTTATCATGGCACGCAGGGGGCTACACCTTC.

The V call is TRBV7-9, the J call TRBJ2-1; 10 bases match TRBD2. This CDR3 has 19 amino acids. The V and J ends lost 5 bases and 8 bases, in that order; junction bases with no gene match: 21. Per germline, CDR1 SEHNR and CDR2 FQNEAQ (reference sequence). The CDR3 protein is CASSTDRDYLAGVGDEQFF. CDR3 nucleotide sequence: TGTGCCAGCAGCACGGACAGGGATTATCTAGCGGGGGTCGGGGATGAGCAGTTCTTC. Based on the CDR3 plus reference TRBV7-9 and TRBJ2-1, the full variable domain is DTGVSQNPRHKITKRGQNVTFRCDPISEHNRLYWYRQTLGQGPEFLTYFQNEAQLEKSRLLSDRFSAERPKGSFSTLEIQRTEQGDSAMYLCASSTDRDYLAGVGDEQFFGPGTRLTVL.

The rearrangement uses TRBV10-3 and TRBJ2-1; the match to TRBD2 covers 10 bases. Germline CDR1 and CDR2: ENHRY and SYGVKD. The CDR3 runs to 14 residues. Germline trimming cut 4 bases from V and 5 bases from J; bases unmatched to any gene: 2. The CDR3 sequence: CAISGTSGHNEQFF. The CDR3 nucleotides read TGTGCCATCAGTGGGACTAGCGGCCACAATGAGCAGTTCTTC.

The rearrangement joins TRBV5-6 to TRBJ1-5; TRBD1 aligns across 7 bases. Trimming at V came to 4 bases and at J to 6 bases, leaving 4 bases not matched to a gene. Germline V gene sequence: CDR1 SGHDT, CDR2 YYEEEE. This CDR3 has 13 residues. This CDR3 is CASSPGQVQPQHF. The CDR3, as DNA: TGTGCCAGCAGCCCTGGACAGGTTCAGCCCCAGCATTTT.

This chain joins TRBV5-1 and TRBJ2-7; 7 nucleotides align to TRBD2. The CDR3 spans 16 residues. Losses at the gene ends were 4 bases for V and 0 bases for J; bases not matched to a gene: 10. Per the germline V gene, CDR1 is SGHRS and CDR2 is YFSETQ. For the CDR3, the DNA is TGCGCCAGCAGCCCAAAGCCTAGCGGACTCTCCTACGAGCAGTACTTC. This sequence encodes CASSPKPSGLSYEQYF.

The CDR3 DNA is TGTGCCAGCAGCCCACAGGGCTCTGGGGCCAACGTCCTGACTTTC. This codes for CASSPQGSGANVLTF. This rearrangement joins TRBV7-9 to TRBJ2-6, with a possible D match to TRBD1 (6 bases). Looked up from germline, CDR1 is SEHNR and CDR2 is FQNEAQ (reference sequence). V was shortened by 5 bases and J by 0 bases, with 8 bases between the two germline ends. The CDR3 runs to 15 residues.

The chain has TRBV28 and TRBJ1-4, with 10 bases aligning to TRBD1. The ends lost 6 bases at V and 7 bases at J; junction bases unmatched: 5. The germline gives CDR1 MDHEN, CDR2 SYDVKM. CDR3 length: 14 amino acids. Here the CDR3 reads CASRKTGGFEKLFF. The DNA of the CDR3 is TGTGCCAGCAGAAAGACAGGGGGCTTTGAAAAACTGTTTTTT.

A single count supports this clone. This chain connects TRBV12-3 or TRBV12-4 to TRBJ2-7, with 7 positions matching TRBD2. This CDR3 has 13 amino acids. V trimming: 4 bases; J trimming: 3 bases; junction bases outside the gene matches: 3. CDR3 sequence: CASSSGGSYEQYF. The DNA of the CDR3 is TGTGCCAGCAGTTCCGGGGGGAGCTACGAGCAGTACTTC.

V usage is TRBV19 and J usage is TRBJ2-1; TRBD2 agrees at 7 bases. CDR1 and CDR2 from the germline V gene are LNHDA and SQIVND (reference sequence). V lost 8 bases, J lost 6 bases, and 13 bases stayed unmatched. CDR3 length equals 15 residues. CDR3 residues: CASLPRERGINEQFF. The CDR3 bases are TGTGCCAGTCTCCCCAGGGAGCGGGGAATCAATGAGCAGTTCTTC.

The rearrangement uses TRBV19 and TRBJ1-2; D may be TRBD1 (5 bases). Germline-derived CDR1 and CDR2 are LNHDA and SQIVND (reference sequence). V lost 0 bases and J lost 7, with 9 bases in between. CDR3 length: 13 amino acids. CDR3 nucleotides: TGTGCCAGTAGTATAGACAGGGCAACTGGCTACACCTTC. Its protein product is CASSIDRATGYTF.